This entry lists 28 T cell receptor beta chains sequenced from one sample in a study of cytomegalovirus exposure and HLA in healthy donors. PCR primers comprised 60 Vbeta and 13 Jbeta primers. Sequencing was performed with immunoSEQ multiplex PCR; in TCRdb, only in-frame clones are kept and a portion is missing. The data contain 130,000 or so clones, under 85% of them singletons. The sequencing sample was made of PBMCs. The receptors shown here come from a man aged 25 to 40 in good health and CMV-seronegative.

The CDR3 protein is CASSQQGGNEKLFF. The CDR3 DNA is TGCGCCAGCAGTCAACAGGGCGGTAATGAAAAACTGTTTTTT. The V and J genes are TRBV4-3 and TRBJ1-4, with D perhaps matching TRBD1 (6 bases). Trimming stripped 6 bases from V and 4 bases from J, with 12 bases between. Germline CDR1 LGHNA, CDR2 YSLEER. The CDR3 covers 14 residues.

The J gene is TRBJ2-6, the V gene TRBV19; 7 positions agree with TRBD1. The ends lost 7 bases at V and 3 bases at J; junction bases unmatched: 9. The CDR3 covers 16 residues. The V gene's germline CDR1 is LNHDA and CDR2 SQIVND (reference sequence). The CDR3 nucleotides are TGTGCCAGTACGGGACAGCTTTTGGGTGGGGCCAACGTCCTGACTTTC. The encoded protein is CASTGQLLGGANVLTF.

The gene calls are TRBV6-5 and TRBJ2-7; 7 bases fit TRBD2. The CDR3 is 15 amino acids. The ends lost 0 bases at V and 2 bases at J; junction bases unmatched: 4. Germline V CDR1 and CDR2: MNHEY, SVGAGI. Here the CDR3 DNA reads TGTGCCAGCAGTTACTCCATGACTAGCCCCTACGAGCAGTACTTC. This sequence encodes CASSYSMTSPYEQYF.

Of note for this clone: Other DNA sequences in this sample translate to the same CDR3. The chain couples TRBV30 to TRBJ1-2; a possible D gene is TRBD1 (6 bases). The CDR3 contains 13 residues. Trimming shortened V by 3 bases and J by 8 bases, and 16 bases separated the two germline ends. CDR1 GTSNPN and CDR2 SVGIG come from the germline V gene (reference sequence). The CDR3 reads CAWSVQGTDGYTF. The CDR3 DNA is TGTGCCTGGAGCGTTCAGGGGACCGACGGCTACACCTTC.

This clone was seen more than once but under ten times. This chain connects TRBV6-1 to TRBJ2-3, with TRBD2 identical over 14 bases. The germline V gene encodes CDR1 MNHNS and CDR2 SASEGT. The ends lost 10 bases at V and 4 bases at J; junction bases unmatched: 4. This CDR3 is 14 amino acids long. CDR3 residues: CATGLAGGADTQYF. For the CDR3, the DNA is TGTGCCACCGGACTAGCGGGAGGAGCAGATACGCAGTATTTT.

The chain couples TRBV5-1 to TRBJ1-3; D is unresolved. The germline gives CDR1 SGHRS, CDR2 YFSETQ. Deletions cut 4 bases from V and 0 bases from J, with 20 bases between. CDR3 length: 18 amino acids. CDR3 in DNA: TGCGCCAGCAGCATCACGGAGGGAGGGAACCCCTCTGGAAACACCATATATTTT. Protein: CASSITEGGNPSGNTIYF. The variable domain in full, with the rest retrieved from reference TRBV5-1 and TRBJ1-3, is KAGVTQTPRYLIKTRGQQVTLSCSPISGHRSVSWYQQTPGQGLQFLFEYFSETQRNKGNFPGRFSGRQFSNSRSEMNVSTLELGDSALYLCASSITEGGNPSGNTIYFGEGSWLTVV.

Comment on this clone: The junction shows a germline mismatch at one end, possibly a read error. V usage is TRBV29-1 and J usage is TRBJ1-2, with 8 bases aligning to TRBD1. The CDR3 covers 15 residues. Germline V gives CDR1 SQVTM, CDR2 ANQGSEA. CDR3 bases: TGCAGCGCTACTGGACAGGGATCGACTAACTATGGCTACGCCTTC. Protein sequence: CSATGQGSTNYGYAF. The whole variable domain, filled in from reference TRBV29-1 and TRBJ1-2, reads SAVISQKPSRDICQRGTSLTIQCQVDSQVTMMFWYRQQPGQSLTLIATANQGSEATYESGFVIDKFPISRPNLTFSTLTVSNMSPEDSSIYLCSATGQGSTNYGYAFGSGTRLTVV.

The CDR3, as DNA: TGTGCCAGCAGCACACAAGGGACAGGGTCAGGGGAGCAGTACTTC. Translating gives CASSTQGTGSGEQYF. V and J are TRBV7-8 and TRBJ2-5; 9 bases are shared with TRBD1. V lost 5 bases to trimming and J lost 11 bases; unmatched junction nucleotides: 15. This CDR3 is built from 15 residues. The germline gives CDR1 SGHVS, CDR2 FQNEAQ. Variable domain in full (rest from reference TRBV7-8 and TRBJ2-5): GAGVSQSPRYKVAKRGQDVALRCDPISGHVSLFWYQQALGQGPEFLTYFQNEAQLDKSGLPSDRFFAERPEGSVSTLKIQRTQQEDSAVYLCASSTQGTGSGEQYFGPGTRLLVL.

This chain uses TRBV2 with TRBJ1-2; no clear D gene. Germline CDR1 SNHLY, CDR2 FYNNEI. The V and J ends lost 2 bases and 5 bases respectively, with 6 bases between them. The CDR3 consists of 12 residues. The CDR3 region is CASSEYPYGYTF. The CDR3, as DNA: TGTGCCAGCAGTGAATATCCGTATGGCTACACCTTC. Variable domain in full (rest from reference TRBV2 and TRBJ1-2): EPEVTQTPSHQVTQMGQEVILRCVPISNHLYFYWYRQILGQKVEFLVSFYNNEISEKSEIFDDQFSVERPDGSNFTLKIRSTKLEDSAMYFCASSEYPYGYTFGSGTRLTVV.

The chain's CDR3 is CASSFLRQGANEQYF. In nucleotides, the CDR3 is TGTGCCAGCAGTTTTCTCAGACAGGGGGCTAACGAGCAGTACTTC. The V gene is TRBV27, the J gene TRBJ2-5, with 10 bases that match TRBD1. The J call is in doubt because the DNA end fits TRBJ2-7 better. Germline CDR1 MNHEY, CDR2 SMNVEV (reference sequence). This CDR3 spans 15 amino acids.

V is TRBV11-2 and J is TRBJ2-5, with TRBD1 matching over 7 bases. The germline V gene has CDR1 SGHAT and CDR2 FQNNGV. This CDR3 spans 15 amino acids. The V gene end was trimmed by 4 bases and the J gene end by 3 bases; junction bases not matched to a gene: 8. CDR3 DNA: TGTGCCAGCAGCTCTAGATGGCAGGGGGAAGAGACCCAGTACTTC. Its protein is CASSSRWQGEETQYF.

In DNA form, the CDR3 reads TGTGCCAGCAGGTCCAGGGCCCTGAGCACAGATACGCAGTATTTT. Translated, it gives CASRSRALSTDTQYF. The chain carries TRBV6-5 and TRBJ2-3; perhaps TRBD1 as D (5 bases). V was clipped by 6 bases and J by 0 bases, with 13 bases between them. CDR3 length equals 15 residues. Germline assignment: CDR1 MNHEY and CDR2 SVGAGI.

The V and J genes are TRBV7-9 and TRBJ2-7; 9 nucleotides agree with TRBD2. J gave up 5 bases and V 1 base, and 9 bases lay outside the gene matches. CDR3 length equals 16 residues. Germline loops: CDR1 SEHNR, CDR2 FQNEAQ (reference sequence). In DNA, the CDR3 is TGTGCCAGCAGCTTAGGCTTTAGCGGGAGTTTCGACGAGCAGTACTTC. Translating gives CASSLGFSGSFDEQYF.

The V call is TRBV29-1, the J call TRBJ1-1; D may be TRBD1 (6 bases). V was clipped by 4 bases and J by 1 base, with 10 bases between them. The CDR3 runs to 13 residues. The germline V gene encodes CDR1 SQVTM and CDR2 ANQGSEA. In DNA form, the CDR3 reads TGCAGCGTTGTAAGGACAGAGAACACTGAAGCTTTCTTT. This gives the protein CSVVRTENTEAFF.

V is TRBV6-5 and J is TRBJ1-2, with D hard to call. Trimming removed 5 bases at V and 8 bases at J, with 12 bases between. Germline CDR1 is MNHEY and CDR2 is SVGAGI. The CDR3 is made up of 12 amino acids. The CDR3 DNA reads as TGTGCCAGCAGTAGACCTGGTAGCGGCTACACCTTC. Translated: CASSRPGSGYTF.

About this clone: Relative to the germline gene, one junction end is altered; a read error may explain this. The CDR3 nucleotides are TGTGCCAGCTCACCACCGGGGGACAGGGAAAGGATCTTC. Its protein is CASSPPGDRERIF. The rearrangement joins TRBV18 to TRBJ2-1; 9 bases are shared with TRBD1. This CDR3 contains 13 residues. CDR1 and CDR2 from the germline V gene are KGHSH and LQKENI.

The rearrangement links TRBV19 to TRBJ2-3, with D uncertain. Germline CDR1 reads LNHDA; CDR2 reads SQIVND (reference sequence). This CDR3 has 16 residues. V lost 8 bases to trimming and J lost 1 base, with 19 bases between them. This chain's CDR3 is CASRPRRSSRTDTQYF. CDR3 bases: TGTGCCAGTCGCCCGCGGCGCAGCTCTCGCACAGATACGCAGTATTTT. The full variable domain, with the rest looked up from reference TRBV19 and TRBJ2-3, is DGGITQSPKYLFRKEGQNVTLSCEQNLNHDAMYWYRQDPGQGLRLIYYSQIVNDFQKGDIAEGYSVSREKKESFPLTVTSAQKNPTAFYLCASRPRRSSRTDTQYFGPGTRLTVL.

This chain joins TRBV5-6 and TRBJ2-5; TRBD1 is a possible D gene (6 bases). Trimming removed 7 bases from V and 3 bases from J, with 22 bases in between. This CDR3 has 16 residues. Looked up from germline, CDR1 is SGHDT and CDR2 is YYEEEE. The CDR3 coding sequence is TGTGCCAGCTCCCAATTTTTGACAGGTCGGGAAGAGACCCAGTACTTC. This gives the protein CASSQFLTGREETQYF.

This sequence joins TRBV28 and TRBJ2-7, with 12 bases lining up with TRBD2. The V segment lost 4 bases and the J segment 6 bases; nucleotides outside the gene matches: 10. Per germline, CDR1 MDHEN and CDR2 SYDVKM. The CDR3 extends over 16 amino acids. The CDR3, as DNA: TGTGCCAGCAGTTCCAGACTAGCGGGAGTTGACCGCGAGCAGTACTTC. Translated, it gives CASSSRLAGVDREQYF.

The chain carries TRBV7-9 and TRBJ1-1; possible D gene TRBD1, 6 bases. With 3 bases removed from V and 0 bases from J, the gap between germline ends came to 14 bases. The CDR3 extends over 16 amino acids. Germline values: CDR1 SEHNR, CDR2 FQNEAQ (reference sequence). The chain's CDR3 is CASSLGQRLMNTEAFF. The CDR3 coding sequence is TGTGCCAGCAGCTTGGGACAACGCCTCATGAACACTGAAGCTTTCTTT. Complete variable domain (other parts from reference TRBV7-9 and TRBJ1-1): DTGVSQNPRHKITKRGQNVTFRCDPISEHNRLYWYRQTLGQGPEFLTYFQNEAQLEKSRLLSDRFSAERPKGSFSTLEIQRTEQGDSAMYLCASSLGQRLMNTEAFFGQGTRLTVV.

The chain combines TRBV28 with TRBJ2-7; no clear D gene. V lost 7 bases, J lost 3 bases, and 19 bases lay in between. The CDR3 has 15 amino acids. The V gene's germline CDR1 is MDHEN and CDR2 SYDVKM. CDR3 protein: CASNPRRVLHYEQYF. The CDR3, as DNA: TGTGCCAGCAATCCGAGACGGGTCCTTCACTACGAGCAGTACTTC.

This rearrangement joins TRBV18 to TRBJ2-1; 7 bases line up with TRBD1. Germline lookup yields CDR1 KGHSH and CDR2 LQKENI. V trimming: 2 bases; J trimming: 13 bases; junction bases outside the gene matches: 14. This CDR3 is 15 amino acids long. The CDR3 is CASSPTTGAEMLQFF. CDR3 DNA sequence: TGTGCCAGCTCACCAACTACAGGGGCCGAGATGTTACAGTTCTTC.

The rearrangement joins TRBV7-2 to TRBJ1-2; D is unresolved. Germline CDR1 SGHTA, CDR2 FQGNSA. The CDR3 sequence is 15 residues long. Trimming shortened V by 3 bases and J by 6 bases, and 17 bases separated the two germline ends. The CDR3, as DNA: TGTGCCAGCAGCTTTACTACTGGAGTCGGGAATGGCTACACCTTC. The encoded protein is CASSFTTGVGNGYTF.

V gene TRBV6-6 combines with J gene TRBJ1-5; 8 bases line up with TRBD1. V lost 5 bases, J lost 4 bases, and 7 bases stayed unmatched. Per the germline V gene, CDR1 is MNHNY and CDR2 is SVGAGI (reference sequence). The CDR3 consists of 15 residues. The CDR3 coding sequence is TGTGCCAGCAGTACTCCGACAGGGGAGAATCAGCCCCAGCATTTT. Translated: CASSTPTGENQPQHF.

The gene calls are TRBV7-3 and TRBJ2-6, with D possibly matching TRBD1 (5 bases). V was clipped by 4 bases and J by 4 bases, with 14 bases between them. Looked up from germline, CDR1 is SGHTA and CDR2 is FQGTGA. The CDR3 covers 16 residues. CDR3 sequence: CASSSPSGPGANVLTF. DNA of the CDR3: TGTGCCAGCAGCTCCCCCTCAGGGCCCGGGGCCAACGTCCTGACTTTC.

The rearrangement links TRBV6-5 to TRBJ1-2; 7 bases align to TRBD1. The CDR3 runs 14 residues. CDR1 and CDR2 from the germline V gene are MNHEY and SVGAGI. After removal of 4 bases from V and 7 bases from J, the junction contained 9 bases not matched to a gene. The DNA for the CDR3 is TGTGCCAGCAGTTTCTCCGACAGGGCGGGTGGCTACACCTTC. Translated, it gives CASSFSDRAGGYTF.

This clone was observed a single time. The chain carries TRBV11-2 and TRBJ1-4; D is unresolved. The CDR3 covers 16 residues. V lost 1 base and J 3 bases, leaving 12 bases between the germline ends. From germline, CDR1 is SGHAT and CDR2 FQNNGV. The DNA of the CDR3 is TGTGCCAGCAGCTTAGGGGAGTGGGGATCTAATGAAAAACTGTTTTTT. Translating gives CASSLGEWGSNEKLFF.

V and J are TRBV7-2 and TRBJ2-2; no firm D call. Germline CDR1 is SGHTA and CDR2 is FQGNSA. This CDR3 region has 13 residues. Trimming removed 4 bases at V and 5 bases at J, with 8 bases between. In DNA, the CDR3 is TGTGCCAGCAGCTCCCCGGGTACCGGGGAGCTGTTTTTT. Its translation is CASSSPGTGELFF.